These 8 T cell receptor beta chains came from one sample sequenced in a study of blood T cell repertoires in COVID-19 (TCRdb year 2020). Library preparation was by the immunoSEQ multiplex PCR assay. TCRdb mirrors the immuneACCESS table, restricted to in-frame sequences. Some clones are absent from its copies; in checked studies, under half trace to an unresolved V gene, and the reason for the others is unknown. A total of some 170,000 clones appear in this sample, 60% to 80% of them only once. The ten largest clones represent approximately 26% of the sample. The sample consisted of peripheral blood. Source of these receptors: a woman aged 70-85 years with acute or convalescent COVID-19.

The rearrangement joins TRBV6-2 or TRBV6-3 to TRBJ2-2; 9 bases are shared with TRBD2. Germline CDR1 reads MNHEY; CDR2 reads SVGEGT. The CDR3 extends over 15 amino acids. Trimming took 6 bases from V and 3 from J; bases not matched to a gene: 5. The CDR3 region is CASSNLAGYTGELFF. The CDR3 DNA sequence: TGTGCCAGCAGCAACCTAGCGGGGTACACCGGGGAGCTGTTTTTT.

This sequence joins TRBV6-6 and TRBJ1-6, with 11 positions matching TRBD1. V lost 6 bases and J lost 9; bases outside the gene matches: 4. This CDR3 comprises 14 residues. Germline CDR1 and CDR2: MNHNY and SVGAGI (reference sequence). The CDR3 sequence is CASRSGTGGSPLHF. The CDR3 DNA sequence: TGTGCCAGCAGGTCCGGGACAGGGGGTTCACCCCTCCACTTT.

The chain's CDR3 is CASSINPTGNYGYTF. The CDR3 nucleotides read TGTGCCAGTAGTATAAACCCAACAGGGAACTATGGCTACACCTTC. The V call is TRBV19, the J call TRBJ1-2; D is perhaps TRBD1 (6 bases). The CDR3 length is 15 residues. V lost 2 bases and J lost 2, with 12 bases in between. From germline, CDR1 is LNHDA and CDR2 SQIVND (reference sequence).

V gene TRBV24-1 combines with J gene TRBJ1-5, with TRBD1 matching 9 bases. The CDR3 extends over 18 amino acids. With V trimmed by 4 bases and J by 4 bases, 13 bases remained unmatched. Germline CDR1 is KGHDR and CDR2 is SFDVKD. CDR3 sequence (DNA): TGTGCCACCAGTGACTCCGCCACTCCAGGGACAGGGAATCAGCCCCAGCATTTT. Protein sequence: CATSDSATPGTGNQPQHF.

V gene TRBV12-5 combines with J gene TRBJ1-6, with D unresolved. The V gene lost 0 bases and the J gene lost 8 bases, with 23 bases spanning the gap. CDR3 size: 19 residues. In germline, CDR1 is LGHNT, CDR2 FRNRAP. CDR3 amino acids: CASGLVLIPGSQKDSPLHF. Here the CDR3 DNA reads TGTGCTAGTGGTTTGGTACTCATTCCCGGGAGCCAAAAGGATTCACCCCTCCACTTT.

This clone was observed once. The gene calls are TRBV12-5 and TRBJ2-1; 10 bases map to TRBD2. Trimming took 10 bases from V and 7 from J; bases not matched to a gene: 19. CDR3 size: 17 residues. Germline V gene lookup returns CDR1 LGHNT and CDR2 FRNRAP. This CDR3 reads CATESGIAGAGGNEQFF. The CDR3 DNA reads as TGTGCTACTGAGTCCGGGATAGCGGGAGCGGGAGGGAATGAGCAGTTCTTC.

The chain is built from TRBV6-1 and TRBJ1-5; no definite D call. V lost 0 bases to trimming and J lost 2 bases, with 11 bases between them. Per germline, CDR1 MNHNS and CDR2 SASEGT. This CDR3 comprises 16 residues. The CDR3 spells CASSEARASRNQPQHF. CDR3 nucleotide sequence: TGTGCCAGCAGTGAAGCGAGGGCATCTCGCAATCAGCCCCAGCATTTT.

The chain is built from TRBV15 and TRBJ1-5; perhaps TRBD1 as D (5 bases). Germline V gene sequence: CDR1 LNHNV, CDR2 YYDKDF (reference sequence). Trimming stripped 9 bases from V and 1 base from J, with 10 bases between. CDR3 size: 13 residues. The CDR3 nucleotides are TGTGCCACTTCGGGGGGAAGCAATCAGCCCCAGCATTTT. Its protein product is CATSGGSNQPQHF.